This T cell receptor (beta chain) was retrieved from a study of tumor-infiltrating lymphocytes in oesophageal squamous cell carcinoma. One entry per CDR3 protein, called by TCRdb with MiXCR from the PCR reads. Of almost 20,000 distinct CDR3 sequences in the sample, 35% to 45% were seen once. In germline, CDR1 is SGHRS, CDR2 YFSETQ. The J segment lost 4 bases and the V segment lost 0 bases, leaving 2 bases of the junction unmatched. This CDR3 has 14 residues. The sequence came from a male donor with esophageal squamous cell carcinoma. Sequences were obtained from esophageal tumor tissue. V is TRBV5-1 and J is TRBJ1-2; 8 bases are a match to TRBD1. The CDR3 nucleotides read TGCGCCAGCAGCTTGGGGGACAGGACCTATGGCTACACCTTC. It is translated as CASSLGDRTYGYTF.